This TCR beta chain was retrieved from a study of early T cells in non-severe SARS-CoV-2 infection. Study-level background: Alpha and beta chains were unpaired, from unsorted whole-blood bulk RNA. Study-wide findings and caveats: Matches to VDJdb favored anti-spike CD8 responses and missed private and CD4 specificities.

The CDR3 runs 13 residues. Germline lookup yields CDR1 SGHTA and CDR2 FQGTGA. Trimming shortened V by 8 bases and J by 0 bases, and 7 bases separated the two germline ends. The table lists this clonotype with a few counts. Its antigen is undetermined. TCRdb recomputed calls from the 5' RACE reads with MiXCR, one row per CDR3 protein. The table lists approximately 76,000 distinct CDR3 sequences, roughly an eighth of them singletons. The V call is TRBV7-3, the J call TRBJ2-2; TRBD2 is a possible D gene (5 bases). The sample taken for sequencing was whole blood. This receptor was obtained from an adult who was a healthcare worker with PCR-confirmed SARS-CoV-2 infection or an uninfected control (not recorded which). The CDR3 DNA follows: TGTGCCAGCGGGAGTCCGAACACCGGGGAGCTGTTTTTT. Amino acid sequence: CASGSPNTGELFF.